The clone carrying this TCR beta chain has only one observation. CDR3 length equals 12 residues. Germline CDR1 SGHVS, CDR2 FNYEAQ. The J segment lost 4 bases and the V segment lost 4 bases, leaving 0 bases of the junction unmatched. The record originates from a study of blood T cell repertoires in COVID-19. Overall study: Some COVID-19 samples were acute and others convalescent; all came from the United States, Italy and Spain. In each case, the material was cDNA or gDNA derived from T cells, B-cell-depleted T cells, or PBMCs.

The authors' processing: Counts of nucleated cells, estimated from reference gene primer amplification, were obtained. Only in-frame clones appear in the TCRdb table, and some are missing; sequencing was by immunoSEQ multiplex PCR. The DNA was the basis for D and trimming; V, J and clone size are from that table. In the table there are 200,000 to 250,000 clones, almost 85% of which are singletons. The source material was peripheral blood. The chain recombines TRBV7-6 with TRBJ1-1; the match to TRBD1 covers 7 bases. The sequence came from a woman aged 40 to 50 with acute or convalescent COVID-19. CDR3: CASSSGGTEAFF. The CDR3 DNA reads as TGTGCCAGCAGCTCAGGGGGCACTGAAGCTTTCTTT.